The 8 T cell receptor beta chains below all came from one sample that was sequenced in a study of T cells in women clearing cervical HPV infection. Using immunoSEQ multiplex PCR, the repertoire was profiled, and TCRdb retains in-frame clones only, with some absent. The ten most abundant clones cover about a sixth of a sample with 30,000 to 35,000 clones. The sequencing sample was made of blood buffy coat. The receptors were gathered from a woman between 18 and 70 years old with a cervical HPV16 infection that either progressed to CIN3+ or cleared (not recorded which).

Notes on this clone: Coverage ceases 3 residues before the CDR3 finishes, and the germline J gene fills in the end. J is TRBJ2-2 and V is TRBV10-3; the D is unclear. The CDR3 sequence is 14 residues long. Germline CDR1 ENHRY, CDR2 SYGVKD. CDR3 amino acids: CAIRKDRTNEKLFF. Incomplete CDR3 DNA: TGTGCCATCAGAAAGGATAGAACTAATGAAAAG.

CDR3: CASSLGDSYDYTF. The sequenced CDR3 bases are TGTGCCAGCAGCTTGGGGGACTCCTACGAC. The V gene is TRBV7-3, the J gene TRBJ1-2; D perhaps matches TRBD1 (5 bases). Coverage ceases 3 residues before the CDR3 finishes, and the germline J gene fills in the end. This CDR3 contains 13 residues. Germline CDR1 SGHTA, CDR2 FQGTGA. Drawing the rest from reference TRBV7-3 and TRBJ1-2, the complete variable domain is GAGVSQTPSNKVTEKGKYVELRCDPISGHTALYWYRQSLGQGPEFLIYFQGTGAADDSGLPNDRFFAVRPEGSVSTLKIQRTERGDSAVYLCASSLGDSYDYTFGSGTRLTVV.

The CDR3 bases that were read are TGTGCCAGTAGTGTACACTATAGCAATCAGCCC. Its translation is CASSVHYSNQP. The full CDR3 protein is CASSVHYSNQPQHF. The chain couples TRBV19 to TRBJ1-5; D gene uncertain. From the germline J gene comes the end of the CDR3, since the read stops 3 residues before it. From germline, CDR1 is LNHDA and CDR2 SQIVND (reference sequence). Trimming pared 5 bases from V and 0 bases from J, leaving 8 bases between. This CDR3 comprises 14 residues.

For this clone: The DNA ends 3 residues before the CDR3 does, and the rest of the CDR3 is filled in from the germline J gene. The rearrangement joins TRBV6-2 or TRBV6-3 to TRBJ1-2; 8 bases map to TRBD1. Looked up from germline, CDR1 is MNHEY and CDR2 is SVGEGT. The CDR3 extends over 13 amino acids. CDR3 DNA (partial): TGTGCCAGCAGTCCGCAGGGGGCGCAAGGC. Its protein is CASSPQGAQG. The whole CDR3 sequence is CASSPQGAQGYTF.

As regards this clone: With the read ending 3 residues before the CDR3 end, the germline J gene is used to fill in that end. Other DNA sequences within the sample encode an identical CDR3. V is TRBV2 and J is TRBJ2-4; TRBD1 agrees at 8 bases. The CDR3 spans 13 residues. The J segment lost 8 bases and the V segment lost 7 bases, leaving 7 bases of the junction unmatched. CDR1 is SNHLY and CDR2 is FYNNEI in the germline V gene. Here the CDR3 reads CASKTGQVDIQYF. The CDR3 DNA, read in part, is TGTGCCAGCAAAACGGGACAGGTTGACATT. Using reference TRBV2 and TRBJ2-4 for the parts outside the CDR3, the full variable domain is EPEVTQTPSHQVTQMGQEVILRCVPISNHLYFYWYRQILGQKVEFLVSFYNNEISEKSEIFDDQFSVERPDGSNFTLKIRSTKLEDSAMYFCASKTGQVDIQYFGAGTRLSVL.

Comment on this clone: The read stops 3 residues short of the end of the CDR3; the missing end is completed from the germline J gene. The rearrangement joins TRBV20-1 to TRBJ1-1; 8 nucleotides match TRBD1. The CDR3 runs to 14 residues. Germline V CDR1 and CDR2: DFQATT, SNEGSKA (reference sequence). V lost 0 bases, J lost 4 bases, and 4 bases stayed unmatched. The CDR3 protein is CSARDLDRATEAFF. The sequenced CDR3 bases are TGCAGTGCTAGAGATCTGGACAGGGCCACTGAA.

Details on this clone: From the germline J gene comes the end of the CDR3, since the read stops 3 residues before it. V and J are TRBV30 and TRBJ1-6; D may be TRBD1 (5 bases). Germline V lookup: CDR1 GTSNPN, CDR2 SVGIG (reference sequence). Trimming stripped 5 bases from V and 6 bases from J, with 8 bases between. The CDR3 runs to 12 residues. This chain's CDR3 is CAWDSSNSPLHF. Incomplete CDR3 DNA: TGTGCCTGGGACAGCAGTAATTCACCC. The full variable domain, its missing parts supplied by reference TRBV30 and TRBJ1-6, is SQTIHQWPATLVQPVGSPLSLECTVEGTSNPNLYWYRQAAGRGLQLLFYSVGIGQISSEVPQNLSASRPQDRQFILSSKKLLLSDSGFYLCAWDSSNSPLHFGNGTRLTVT.

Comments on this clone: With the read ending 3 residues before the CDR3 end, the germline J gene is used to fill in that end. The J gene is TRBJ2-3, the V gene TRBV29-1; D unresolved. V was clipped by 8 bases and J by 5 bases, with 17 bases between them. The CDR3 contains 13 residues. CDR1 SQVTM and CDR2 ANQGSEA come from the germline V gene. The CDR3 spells CSTVTLGGDTQYF. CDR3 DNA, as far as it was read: TGCAGCACAGTTACTTTGGGTGGAGATACG.